Below are 21 T cell receptor beta chains sequenced from a single sample in a study of Tregs in tolerant kidney transplant recipients (dated 2019 in TCRdb). Taken with the paper, the label for time point translates to: blood sample drawn before combined kidney and bone marrow transplant. In bulk CFSE mixed lymphocyte reactions, CFSE-labeled recipient PBMCs were cocultured with irradiated donor PBMCs for six to seven days, then stained for CD3/CD4/CD8 and FACS-sorted. These receptors' antigens are unknown. The library was prepared using the immunoSEQ multiplex PCR assay. TCRdb limited this immuneACCESS table to in-frame rearrangements with V and J called. A share of clones is missing; checked studies link under half to unresolved V genes, and the rest is unexplained. The sample's table lists a count of thousands of clones. The biggest ten clones account for roughly 5.2% of the sample. The material sequenced was CD8+ T cells from blood cultured with allogeneic cells, taken before the transplant. Receptors were obtained from a human patient who received a combined kidney and bone marrow transplant.

Concerning this clone: From the germline J gene comes the end of the CDR3, since the read stops 3 residues before it. This chain uses TRBV6-1 with TRBJ2-2; 8 nucleotides line up with TRBD2. The J segment lost 6 bases and the V segment lost 4 bases, leaving 7 bases of the junction unmatched. The CDR3 loop spans 15 amino acids. Germline V CDR1 and CDR2: MNHNS, SASEGT. Partial CDR3 DNA: TGTGCCAGCAGTGCTTTAGCGGGGAGGTCCGGGGAG. It encodes CASSALAGRSGE. Given in full, the CDR3 is CASSALAGRSGELFF.

A word on this clone: The sequence runs out 3 residues before the end of the CDR3; the remainder is reconstructed from the germline J gene. This chain uses TRBV6-2 or TRBV6-3 with TRBJ1-1, with 8 bases lining up with TRBD1. This CDR3 has 17 amino acids. Unmatched junction bases numbered 14, after V lost 7 bases and J lost 1 base. From germline, CDR1 is MNHEY and CDR2 SVGEGT. The CDR3 here is CASNYRGTSTGNTEAFF. The DNA read from the CDR3 is TGTGCCAGCAACTACAGGGGGACCTCAACCGGGAACACTGAA.

Comment on this clone: The read ends 3 residues early relative to the CDR3; the germline J gene fills the gap. The chain carries TRBV9 and TRBJ2-2, with 7 bases matching TRBD2. CDR1 is SGDLS, CDR2 YYNGEE, per germline. CDR3 length equals 16 residues. After removal of 3 bases from V and 7 bases from J, the junction contained 12 bases not matched to a gene. The CDR3 region is CASSGLGGSNVGELFF. CDR3 DNA (partial): TGTGCCAGCAGCGGACTTGGCGGGAGTAATGTCGGGGAG.

By frequency, this clone registers medium-sized (0.01 to 0.1%). From the germline J gene comes the end of the CDR3, since the read stops 3 residues before it. The J gene is TRBJ2-7, the V gene TRBV4-1; 12 bases agree with TRBD2. Germline CDR1 MGHRA, CDR2 YSYEKL. The CDR3 loop spans 15 amino acids. The trim removed 3 bases at V and 3 bases at J, leaving 3 bases unmatched. The CDR3 bases that were read are TGCGCCAGCAGCCACAGGACTAGCGGGGTCTACGAG. It translates to CASSHRTSGVYE. The complete CDR3 protein is CASSHRTSGVYEQYF.

The sequenced part of the CDR3 DNA is TGTGCCAGCAGCCAGGCTTACGAG. It encodes CASSQAYE. The CDR3, in full, reads CASSQAYEQYF. The chain uses TRBV14 and TRBJ2-7; D remains unclear. The CDR3 end lies 3 residues beyond the end of the read and is filled in from the germline J gene. V dropped 3 bases and J dropped 4 bases, with 4 bases sitting between them. CDR3 size: 11 residues. In germline, CDR1 is SGHDN, CDR2 FVKESK.

CDR3: CASSPGHSPNEKLFF. The sequenced part of the CDR3 DNA is TGTGCCAGCAGTCCCGGACATAGCCCGAATGAAAAA. This sequence joins TRBV28 and TRBJ1-4, with D possibly matching TRBD1 (5 bases). Read coverage stops 3 residues before the CDR3 terminus; the germline J gene supplies the remainder. Trimming pared 5 bases from V and 5 bases from J, leaving 15 bases between. The length of the CDR3 is 15 residues. In germline, CDR1 is MDHEN, CDR2 SYDVKM.

This CDR3 reads CASSPDGLAGGSYNEQFF. The sequenced CDR3 bases are TGTGCCAGCAGTCCCGACGGACTAGCGGGAGGGTCCTACAATGAG. The chain recombines TRBV27 with TRBJ2-1; 15 nucleotides match TRBD2. The read falls 3 residues short of the CDR3 end, and the missing part is taken from the germline J gene. Germline V gene sequence: CDR1 MNHEY, CDR2 SMNVEV (reference sequence). The CDR3 extends over 18 amino acids. The J segment lost 1 base and the V segment lost 5 bases, leaving 6 bases of the junction unmatched.

With respect to this clone: The read halts 3 residues ahead of the CDR3 end, with the missing end drawn from the germline J gene. The rearrangement links TRBV27 to TRBJ2-1; 8 bases match TRBD2. Germline CDR1 MNHEY, CDR2 SMNVEV (reference sequence). The J segment lost 6 bases and the V segment lost 3 bases, leaving 7 bases of the junction unmatched. The CDR3 spans 15 residues. This CDR3 reads CASSLAGTRGNEQFF. The CDR3 DNA, read in part, is TGTGCCAGCAGTTTGGCCGGGACTAGAGGCAATGAG.

Regarding this clone: The read stops 3 residues short of the end of the CDR3; the missing end is completed from the germline J gene. This chain joins TRBV6-2 or TRBV6-3 and TRBJ1-2; D gene uncertain. From germline, CDR1 is MNHEY and CDR2 SVGEGT. The CDR3 loop spans 14 amino acids. V lost 6 bases and J lost 3, with 14 bases in between. The CDR3 is CASSRMSTHYGYTF. The CDR3 bases that were read are TGTGCCAGCAGCCGCATGAGTACTCACTATGGC.

As concerns this clone: The CDR3 extends 3 residues past the end of the read, so its final part is completed from the germline J gene. V is TRBV7-8 and J is TRBJ2-7; TRBD1 matches 9 bases. The CDR3 is made up of 15 amino acids. J lost 6 bases, V lost 5 bases, and 11 bases had no gene match. CDR1 is SGHVS and CDR2 is FQNEAQ in the germline V gene. CDR3 DNA (partial): TGTGCCAGCAGCGCCTCCGGGACAGGGATGCCCGAG. Amino acids: CASSASGTGMPE. The entire CDR3 protein reads CASSASGTGMPEQYF.

In the case of this clone: The read ends 3 residues shy of where the CDR3 ends; the end is completed using the germline J gene. The chain couples TRBV19 to TRBJ2-7; 9 bases map to TRBD1. J gave up 1 base and V 4 bases, and 2 bases lay outside the gene matches. Germline V gives CDR1 LNHDA, CDR2 SQIVND (reference sequence). The CDR3 has 14 amino acids. CDR3 DNA, as far as it was read: TGTGCCAGTAGTAGAGGGACAGGGTCCTACGAG. Translation gives CASSRGTGSYE. The whole CDR3 region reads CASSRGTGSYEQYF.

By frequency, this clone is medium-sized (0.01 to 0.1%). The sequence runs out 3 residues before the end of the CDR3; the remainder is reconstructed from the germline J gene. V and J are TRBV6-1 and TRBJ2-7; 7 bases are shared with TRBD1. The CDR3 sequence is 15 residues long. Germline lookup yields CDR1 MNHNS and CDR2 SASEGT. Trimming at V came to 0 bases and at J to 3 bases, leaving 5 bases not matched to a gene. Incomplete CDR3 DNA: TGTGCCAGCAGTGAAGCACGACAGGGTCTCTACGAG. Translated, it gives CASSEARQGLYE. The CDR3 in its entirety is CASSEARQGLYEQYF.

Concerning this clone: With the read ending 3 residues before the CDR3 end, the germline J gene is used to fill in that end. The chain links TRBV28 to TRBJ1-5; D remains ambiguous. The germline V and J ends were trimmed by 7 bases and 0 bases, with 13 bases remaining between them. The CDR3 totals 15 residues. Germline CDR1 is MDHEN and CDR2 is SYDVKM. Incomplete CDR3 DNA: TGTGCCAGCACCCTTACGGGGTTTAGCAATCAGCCC. Translating it yields CASTLTGFSNQP. The full CDR3 is CASTLTGFSNQPQHF. Variable domain in full (rest from reference TRBV28 and TRBJ1-5): DVKVTQSSRYLVKRTGEKVFLECVQDMDHENMFWYRQDPGLGLRLIYFSYDVKMKEKGDIPEGYSVSREKKERFSLILESASTNQTSMYLCASTLTGFSNQPQHFGDGTRLSIL.

The CDR3 bases that were read are TGTGCCAGCACGTTGCTAGCGGGGGGTGGCTACAATGAG. Translating gives CASTLLAGGGYNE. The CDR3 in full is CASTLLAGGGYNEQFF. The J gene is TRBJ2-1, the V gene TRBV12-3 or TRBV12-4; TRBD2 matches at 11 bases. The missing CDR3 end, 3 residues past where the read stops, is filled in from the germline J gene. CDR3 length: 16 amino acids. V shed 7 bases, J shed 3 bases, and the junction held 8 bases outside the gene matches.

A note on this clone: The DNA ends 3 residues before the CDR3 does, and the rest of the CDR3 is filled in from the germline J gene. This rearrangement joins TRBV4-1 to TRBJ2-2, with TRBD2 identical over 11 bases. From germline, CDR1 is MGHRA and CDR2 YSYEKL. This CDR3 is built from 14 residues. Germline trimming cut 4 bases from V and 6 bases from J; bases unmatched to any gene: 1. The DNA read from the CDR3 is TGCGCCAGCAGCCTAGCGGGGGGGCCCGGGGAG. Protein sequence: CASSLAGGPGE. The CDR3 as a whole reads CASSLAGGPGELFF.

This clone is medium-sized (0.01 to 0.1%) by frequency. From the germline J gene comes the end of the CDR3, since the read stops 3 residues before it. The chain couples TRBV18 to TRBJ1-2, with D possibly TRBD1 on 5 matching bases. CDR1 KGHSH and CDR2 LQKENI come from the germline V gene. The CDR3 contains 15 residues. CDR3 DNA, as far as it was read: TGTGCCAGCCTCGAACCTCTGGGGGGACGGTACGGC. Its protein is CASLEPLGGRYG. The whole CDR3 protein is CASLEPLGGRYGYTF.

Comments on this clone: The sequence runs out 3 residues before the end of the CDR3; the remainder is reconstructed from the germline J gene. The chain recombines TRBV24-1 with TRBJ2-7; D possibly corresponds to TRBD1 (5 bases). The CDR3 length is 18 residues. Between the trimmed V and J ends, which lost 9 bases and 3 bases, there was a span of 29 bases. The germline V gene has CDR1 KGHDR and CDR2 SFDVKD. CDR3 DNA (partial): TGTGCCACCCCCGGATCCCCACAGGACCGTCTATCGATCTACGAG. Its protein product is CATPGSPQDRLSIYE. The CDR3 as a whole reads CATPGSPQDRLSIYEQYF.

This clone is called medium-sized based on its frequency. The sequenced fragment ends 3 residues before the CDR3 boundary, so the rest is inferred from the germline J gene. The genes are TRBV6-1 and TRBJ1-5, with TRBD1 as a possible D gene (6 bases). Looked up from germline, CDR1 is MNHNS and CDR2 is SASEGT. Trimming left V 2 bases short and J 6 bases short, with 20 bases between. This CDR3 has 17 amino acids. The chain's CDR3 is CASSEWGVGGQIQPQHF. Incomplete CDR3 DNA: TGTGCCAGCAGTGAATGGGGAGTCGGGGGGCAAATTCAGCCC.

Concerning this clone: The read terminates 3 residues ahead of where the CDR3 ends, so the germline J gene completes it. The chain couples TRBV7-9 to TRBJ2-7; TRBD2 agrees at 14 bases. The CDR3 spans 15 residues. Germline lookup yields CDR1 SEHNR and CDR2 FQNEAQ (reference sequence). After removal of 5 bases from V and 5 bases from J, the junction contained 5 bases not matched to a gene. CDR3 DNA (partial): TGTGCCAGCAGCCCGACTAGCGGGGGGGTCCACGAG. This sequence encodes CASSPTSGGVHE. The full CDR3 protein reads CASSPTSGGVHEQYF.

This clone is deemed large by its frequency. The CDR3 region is CASRQGFFTEAFF. CDR3 bases read: TGTGCCAGCAGACAGGGGTTTTTCACTGAA. The rearrangement links TRBV19 to TRBJ1-1, with 8 bases identical to TRBD1. The missing CDR3 end, 3 residues past where the read stops, is filled in from the germline J gene. The CDR3 has 13 amino acids. Germline lookup yields CDR1 LNHDA and CDR2 SQIVND (reference sequence). Unmatched junction bases numbered 7, after V lost 9 bases and J lost 4 bases.

In regard to this clone: The missing CDR3 end, 3 residues past where the read stops, is filled in from the germline J gene. The chain has TRBV19 and TRBJ2-3; possibly TRBD1 or TRBD2 for D (6 bases each). V was pared by 3 bases and J by 6 bases, with 19 bases between. This CDR3 is 16 amino acids long. CDR1 and CDR2 from the germline V gene are LNHDA and SQIVND (reference sequence). CDR3 loop: CASSMRPAGQLDTQYF. CDR3 DNA (partial): TGTGCCAGTAGTATGCGGCCGGCGGGACAACTGGATACG.